This TCR beta chain was obtained from a study of blood T cell repertoires in COVID-19. Overall study context: The study drew acute and convalescent COVID-19 samples from the United States, Italy and Spain. T cells, B-cell-depleted T cells, or PBMCs provided the cDNA or gDNA that served as material.

In the original processing: Estimation of nucleated cell counts was performed using reference gene primer amplification. Produced via immunoSEQ multiplex PCR; TCRdb's table is partial and in-frame only. D and trimming were read from the DNA, whereas the V and J calls and clone size are those reported in that table. The sample lists about 140,000 clones, approximately 86% occurring once. This TCR derives from a human donor in a cohort sampled during active COVID-19. The specimen was peripheral blood.

The DNA of the CDR3 is TGTGCCAGTGGGACAGGGGGCTCCTATAATTCACCCCTCCACTTT. Translation: CASGTGGSYNSPLHF. The V and J genes are TRBV5-4 and TRBJ1-6, with 11 bases that match TRBD1. The V gene's germline CDR1 is SGHNT and CDR2 YYREEE (reference sequence). The CDR3 has 15 amino acids. V was clipped by 8 bases and J by 0 bases; unmatched bases: 1.